These T cell receptor beta chains were read from a single sample in a study of cytomegalovirus exposure and HLA in healthy donors. Sequenced by immunoSEQ multiplex PCR; TCRdb stores in-frame clones only, minus some. The top ten hold 1% to 1.2% of the sample, which has about 220,000 clones, over 80% seen once. The material sequenced was PBMCs. The source of these receptors is a woman aged 18-29 years in good health and CMV-seronegative. Both conserved end residues are part of each CDR3. D genes are given only for firm matches. Only part of the rows carry a size: once, few, many, or a class if the clone is expanded.

TRBJ1-2,TRBV9,once,15,-,CASSAMEGRADGYTF,TGTGCCAGCAGCGCTATGGAGGGGAGGGCTGATGGCTACACCTTC
TRBJ2-7,TRBV5-1,-,15,TRBD2,CASRFTSGGTYEQYF,TGCGCCAGCAGATTTACTAGCGGAGGGACCTACGAGCAGTACTTC
TRBJ2-5,TRBV2,-,15,TRBD1,CASRQNRGRRETQYF,TGTGCCAGCAGACAGAACAGGGGTCGGCGGGAGACCCAGTACTTC
TRBJ2-7,TRBV11-2,once,16,TRBD1,CASSSLPDRISYEQYF,TGTGCCAGCAGCTCCCTTCCGGACAGGATCTCCTACGAGCAGTACTTC
TRBJ2-2,TRBV5-1,-,15,-,CASSSGQGATGELFF,TGCGCCAGCAGCTCCGGACAAGGAGCCACCGGGGAGCTGTTTTTT
TRBJ2-4,TRBV29-1,-,14,-,CSVVPPGVLNIQYF,TGCAGCGTCGTCCCCCCCGGGGTGCTAAACATTCAGTACTTC
TRBJ1-1,TRBV29-1,-,13,-,CSVVADMNTEAFF,TGCAGCGTTGTTGCAGACATGAACACTGAAGCTTTCTTT
TRBJ2-3,TRBV5-1,-,18,TRBD2,CASSLAGLAGEITDTQYF,TGCGCCAGCAGCTTGGCCGGACTAGCGGGAGAGATCACAGATACGCAGTATTTT
TRBJ2-7,TRBV5-1,-,15,TRBD2,CASSLASRESYEQYF,TGCGCCAGCAGCTTGGCTTCGCGGGAGAGCTACGAGCAGTACTTC
TRBJ2-3,TRBV5-6,-,15,-,CASSLGGGSTDTQYF,TGTGCCAGCAGCTTAGGTGGCGGGAGCACAGATACGCAGTATTTT
TRBJ2-1,TRBV15,-,14,-,CATSVQAYNNEQFF,TGTGCCACCAGCGTCCAAGCGTATAACAATGAGCAGTTCTTC
TRBJ1-1,TRBV7-6,-,17,TRBD1,CASSLAPTGDSGTEAFF,TGTGCCAGCAGCTTAGCGCCGACAGGGGATAGCGGCACTGAAGCTTTCTTT
TRBJ2-6,TRBV4-2,-,16,TRBD2,CASSQGGGTGANVLTF,TGTGCCAGCAGCCAAGGGGGAGGGACTGGGGCCAACGTCCTGACTTTC
TRBJ2-5,TRBV5-1,-,16,TRBD1,CASSSGRSTGDETQYF,TGCGCCAGCAGCTCCGGACGATCGACAGGGGACGAGACCCAGTACTTC
TRBJ1-2,TRBV6-1,-,13,TRBD1,CASRRTGLYGYTF,TGTGCCAGCAGACGGACAGGCCTCTATGGCTACACCTTC
TRBJ1-2,TRBV5-6,-,16,-,CASSLDLRQLNYGYTF,TGTGCCAGCAGCCTGGATCTTAGACAGCTTAACTATGGCTACACCTTC
TRBJ2-3,TRBV6-6,-,14,TRBD1,CASKPGTGPDTQYF,TGTGCCAGTAAACCCGGGACAGGGCCGGATACGCAGTATTTT
TRBJ2-3,TRBV5-4,-,17,TRBD2,CASSNQLAGEGTDTQYF,TGTGCCAGCAGCAACCAGCTAGCGGGAGAGGGAACAGATACGCAGTATTTT
TRBJ1-6,TRBV9,-,15,-,CASSPLQSGNSPLHF,TGTGCCAGCAGCCCCTTACAGTCTGGTAATTCACCCCTCCACTTT
TRBJ2-5,TRBV7-9,-,15,TRBD1,CASSLGDREEETQYF,TGTGCCAGCAGCTTAGGGGACAGGGAGGAAGAGACCCAGTACTTC
TRBJ2-1,TRBV6-1,-,15,TRBD1,CASSETGGNYNEQFF,TGTGCCAGCAGTGAGACAGGGGGTAACTACAATGAGCAGTTCTTC
TRBJ2-1,TRBV2,-,16,TRBD2,CASRPWTSGYYNEQFF,TGTGCCAGCAGGCCTTGGACTAGCGGATACTACAATGAGCAGTTCTTC
TRBJ1-2,TRBV6-6,-,16,TRBD1,CASSFSNDRVSYGYTF,TGTGCCAGCAGTTTCTCCAACGACAGGGTGTCTTATGGCTACACCTTC
TRBJ2-7,TRBV18,once,15,-,CASSPGRGIGYEQYF,TGTGCCAGCTCACCAGGGCGGGGAATCGGCTACGAGCAGTACTTC
TRBJ1-5,TRBV15,once,18,-,CATSRDNGGAFSNQPQHF,TGTGCCACCAGCAGAGATAACGGAGGGGCCTTCAGCAATCAGCCCCAGCATTTT
TRBJ1-1,TRBV5-1,-,14,-,CASSLAGPGHKAFF,TGCGCCAGCAGCTTGGCTGGTCCGGGACATAAAGCTTTCTTT
TRBJ2-5,TRBV19,-,17,TRBD1,CASSITLFGTVGETQYF,TGTGCCAGTAGTATAACATTGTTCGGGACAGTGGGGGAGACCCAGTACTTC
TRBJ2-3,TRBV23-1,-,12,-,CASPIWRTTQYF,TGCGCCAGCCCCATTTGGAGAACTACGCAGTATTTT
TRBJ1-4,TRBV5-1,-,14,-,CASRWDTGREKLFF,TGCGCCAGCAGATGGGACACCGGACGGGAAAAACTGTTTTTT
TRBJ2-3,TRBV5-1,-,15,-,CASSLLQFSTDTQYF,TGCGCCAGCAGCTTGTTACAGTTTAGCACAGATACGCAGTATTTT
TRBJ2-1,TRBV5-1,-,13,-,CASTWTLENEQFF,TGCGCCAGCACCTGGACTCTAGAAAATGAGCAGTTCTTC
TRBJ1-6,TRBV5-6,-,14,-,CASSLAGVSSPLHF,TGTGCCAGCAGCTTGGCGGGGGTTAGTTCACCCCTCCACTTT
TRBJ2-7,TRBV11-2,-,15,TRBD1,CASSRPGQGQYEQYF,TGTGCCAGCAGCAGACCGGGACAGGGCCAGTACGAGCAGTACTTC
TRBJ2-5,TRBV2,-,14,-,CASRARGGRETQYF,TGTGCCAGCAGAGCTAGAGGTGGTAGGGAGACCCAGTACTTC
TRBJ2-7,TRBV28,-,14,TRBD1,CASSLGTGVGEQYF,TGTGCCAGCAGTTTAGGGACAGGGGTAGGAGAGCAGTACTTC
TRBJ2-7,TRBV29-1,once,15,TRBD2,CSVVALAETSYEQYF,TGCAGCGTTGTAGCTCTAGCGGAGACCTCCTACGAGCAGTACTTC
TRBJ1-2,TRBV5-5,-,14,TRBD1,CASSSRTGQYGYTF,TGTGCCAGCAGCTCTAGGACAGGGCAGTATGGCTACACCTTC
TRBJ2-3,TRBV5-1,-,11,TRBD1,CASSAQGGQYF,TGCGCCAGCAGCGCACAGGGGGGACAGTATTTT
TRBJ2-1,TRBV6-5,-,15,-,CASSSYGGTANEQFF,TGTGCCAGCAGTTCGTACGGCGGGACAGCTAATGAGCAGTTCTTC
TRBJ1-1,TRBV5-1,once,16,TRBD1,CASSSGQNFMNTEAFF,TGCGCCAGCAGCTCGGGACAGAACTTCATGAACACTGAAGCTTTCTTT
TRBJ1-5,TRBV5-8,-,12,-,CASSFLYQPQHF,TGTGCCAGCAGCTTTCTTTATCAGCCCCAGCATTTT
TRBJ2-7,TRBV7-9,-,13,-,CASGETGPYEQYF,TGTGCCAGCGGGGAGACAGGACCCTACGAGCAGTACTTC
TRBJ1-5,TRBV27,-,13,-,CASSLWTNQPQHF,TGTGCCAGCAGTTTATGGACTAATCAGCCCCAGCATTTT
TRBJ2-5,TRBV7-2,-,15,TRBD2,CASSRSGSFQETQYF,TGTGCCAGCAGCCGTAGCGGGAGTTTCCAAGAGACCCAGTACTTC
TRBJ1-2,TRBV30,-,15,-,CAWTRRQDINYGYTF,TGTGCCTGGACCCGTCGACAGGACATTAACTATGGCTACACCTTC
TRBJ2-2,TRBV5-6,-,11,-,CASSSTGELFF,TGTGCCAGCAGCTCGACCGGGGAGCTGTTTTTT
TRBJ1-1,TRBV19,-,15,-,CASSIGTKGNTEAFF,TGTGCCAGTAGTATAGGCACTAAAGGGAACACTGAAGCTTTCTTT
TRBJ1-1,TRBV18,-,19,-,CASSYSRGSTLPMNTEAFF,TGTGCCAGCTCGTACTCCAGGGGTTCCACACTCCCAATGAACACTGAAGCTTTCTTT
TRBJ2-1,TRBV28,-,13,-,CASSSRVYNEQFF,TGTGCCAGCAGTTCCCGGGTTTACAATGAGCAGTTCTTC
TRBJ1-1,TRBV27,-,16,-,CASSLFRLGGLTEAFF,TGTGCCAGCAGTTTATTCAGGTTGGGAGGGCTCACTGAAGCTTTCTTT
TRBJ2-3,TRBV6-4,few,14,-,CASSEGGLTDTQYF,TGTGCCAGCAGTGAGGGCGGGCTAACAGATACGCAGTATTTT
TRBJ2-3,TRBV27,-,16,-,CASSLIFPGRTDTQYF,TGTGCCAGCAGTTTAATCTTTCCAGGAAGGACAGATACGCAGTATTTT
TRBJ1-1,TRBV2,-,15,-,CASRIGLTMNTEAFF,TGTGCCAGCAGGATAGGACTGACCATGAACACTGAAGCTTTCTTT
TRBJ2-1,TRBV28,-,15,-,CASTPWESKGNEQFF,TGTGCCAGCACCCCCTGGGAGAGTAAAGGAAATGAGCAGTTCTTC
TRBJ1-1,TRBV18,-,15,-,CASSPQQGKRTEAFF,TGTGCCAGCTCACCACAACAGGGAAAGCGCACTGAAGCTTTCTTT
TRBJ1-6,TRBV10-3,-,14,TRBD1,CATKVGTVNSPLHF,TGTGCCACCAAGGTCGGGACAGTTAATTCACCCCTCCACTTT
TRBJ2-1,TRBV11-2,-,13,TRBD1,CASIRQGVDEQFF,TGTGCCAGCATACGACAGGGCGTCGATGAGCAGTTCTTC
TRBJ2-1,TRBV7-8,-,15,-,CASSYTSLTYNEQFF,TGTGCCAGCAGTTACACCTCCCTGACCTACAATGAGCAGTTCTTC
TRBJ1-4,TRBV4-1,once,15,TRBD1,CASSQATGVYEKLFF,TGCGCCAGCAGCCAAGCCACAGGGGTCTATGAAAAACTGTTTTTT
TRBJ2-3,TRBV11-2,-,15,TRBD1,CASTRGDRRTDTQYF,TGTGCCAGCACGAGGGGGGACAGGAGGACAGATACGCAGTATTTT